This TCR beta chain was found in a study of early T cells in non-severe SARS-CoV-2 infection. Study-wide background: The authors sequenced bulk RNA from unsorted whole blood, leaving chains unpaired.

Individual cDNA molecules received unique molecular identifiers. TCRdb reanalysed the 5' RACE reads using MiXCR and keeps one entry per CDR3 protein. There are roughly 20,000 distinct CDR3 sequences in the sample; approximately 5.7% occur only once, and roughly 15% lies in the top ten. This clonotype was seen ten or more times. Its matching antigen is unknown. Regarding the study as a whole: Matching with VDJdb favored anti-spike CD8 responses (missing private and CD4 specificities).

The sequencing here drew on whole blood, taken at baseline. The source is an adult who was a healthcare worker with PCR-confirmed SARS-CoV-2 infection or an uninfected control (not recorded which).

Here the CDR3 reads CSATGQGTGELFF. The CDR3 DNA is TGCAGTGCGACCGGACAGGGGACGGGGGAGCTGTTTTTT. The genes are TRBV20-1 and TRBJ2-2; TRBD1 matches 9 bases. Germline V gives CDR1 DFQATT, CDR2 SNEGSKA (reference sequence). The junction had 7 bases not matched to a gene; V was cut back by 6 bases and J by 8 bases. This CDR3 comprises 13 residues.